Below, 28 T cell receptor beta chains from the same sample are listed, as sequenced in a study of regulatory T cells in long-lasting Graves disease. Researchers made TCR beta libraries by using iRepertoire HTBI primers and running Arm-PCR on CDR3 regions. MiXCR, run by TCRdb on the multiplex PCR reads, gives a single entry per CDR3 protein. The sample holds roughly 700,000 distinct CDR3 sequences, about 32% seen once. Regarding time point: persistent/refractory GD, antithyroid drugs over 5 years with positive TRAb. The authors made the TCR library using RNA they extracted from PBMCs. Sample: peripheral blood mononuclear cells (PBMCs), taken when the disease was refractory, from a patient treated with antithyroid drugs. Source of these receptors: a female donor with Graves disease.

The rearrangement links TRBV29-1 to TRBJ2-7, with D perhaps TRBD1 or TRBD2 (7 bases each). The CDR3 spans 16 residues. The germline CDR1 and CDR2 sequences are SQVTM and ANQGSEA. Trimming pared 4 bases from V and 5 bases from J, leaving 24 bases between. The CDR3: CSVGPSGGGLLHEQYF. CDR3 coding DNA: TGCAGCGTTGGACCCTCAGGGGGGGGGTTGCTCCACGAGCAGTACTTC.

The chain combines TRBV29-1 with TRBJ1-1; D call uncertain. V dropped 4 bases and J dropped 3 bases, with 9 bases sitting between them. The CDR3 runs 12 residues. Germline values: CDR1 SQVTM, CDR2 ANQGSEA. CDR3 DNA sequence: TGCAGCGTTGGTGACACTTACACTGAAGCTTTCTTT. It codes for CSVGDTYTEAFF.

This clonotype was detected only a few times. This rearrangement joins TRBV29-1 to TRBJ2-7; 8 nucleotides agree with TRBD2. The CDR3 contains 13 residues. CDR1 and CDR2 (germline): SQVTM, ANQGSEA. The junction had 7 bases not matched to a gene; V was cut back by 7 bases and J by 2 bases. The CDR3 coding sequence is TGCAGCGCCAGCGGGAGTACTACCTACGAGCAGTACTTC. Translating gives CSASGSTTYEQYF.

This clonotype was seen a handful of times. This chain joins TRBV6-1 and TRBJ1-1; weak D call: TRBD1 (5 bases). This CDR3 has 14 residues. Germline V gene sequence: CDR1 MNHNS, CDR2 SASEGT. The V end lost 5 bases, the J end lost 1 base, and 11 bases lay between the germline ends. CDR3 loop: CASSRLGPNTEAFF. The CDR3 nucleotides read TGTGCCAGCAGTAGATTGGGACCGAACACTGAAGCTTTCTTT.

This chain joins TRBV7-3 and TRBJ2-2; the D gene is possibly TRBD2 (6 bases). The CDR3 sequence is 14 residues long. Germline-derived CDR1 and CDR2 are SGHTA and FQGTGA. V gave up 5 bases and J gave up 2 bases, with 9 bases separating them. CDR3 protein: CASSPGLNTGELFF. In nucleotides, the CDR3 is TGTGCCAGCAGCCCCGGACTAAACACCGGGGAGCTGTTTTTT.

This clonotype was counted only a few times. The chain employs TRBV6-1 and TRBJ1-2, with 12 bases identical to TRBD1. CDR1 is MNHNS and CDR2 is SASEGT in the germline V gene. The J segment lost 6 bases and the V segment lost 5 bases, leaving 4 bases of the junction unmatched. This CDR3 spans 14 amino acids. The CDR3 protein is CASSRDRGQHGYTF. CDR3 bases: TGTGCCAGCAGTAGGGACAGGGGGCAGCATGGCTACACCTTC.

This clonotype was seen more than once but under ten times. The chain couples TRBV9 to TRBJ2-5; D tentatively reads TRBD1 or TRBD2 (5 bases each). V shed 3 bases and J shed 2 bases, with 14 bases lying between them. Germline lookup yields CDR1 SGDLS and CDR2 YYNGEE. The CDR3 runs to 15 residues. CDR3 protein: CASSGGHRGQETQYF. CDR3 DNA: TGTGCCAGCAGCGGGGGCCACCGAGGGCAAGAGACCCAGTACTTC.

This clonotype has a count of ten or more. For the CDR3, the DNA is TGTGCCAGCAGCCTTCGCCGGGACGACAATCAGCCCCAGCATTTT. It is translated as CASSLRRDDNQPQHF. The chain joins TRBV11-2 to TRBJ1-5; tentative D call: TRBD1 (5 bases). From germline, CDR1 is SGHAT and CDR2 FQNNGV. Trimming removed 5 bases from V and 3 bases from J, with 14 bases in between. This CDR3 spans 15 amino acids. The full variable domain, completed using reference TRBV11-2 and TRBJ1-5, is EAGVAQSPRYKIIEKRQSVAFWCNPISGHATLYWYQQILGQGPKLLIQFQNNGVVDDSQLPKDRFSAERLKGVDSTLKIQPAKLEDSAVYLCASSLRRDDNQPQHFGDGTRLSIL.

The sample holds a few counts of this clonotype. The chain has TRBV29-1 and TRBJ1-1, with D unclear. This CDR3 contains 13 residues. Germline V gene data show CDR1 as SQVTM and CDR2 as ANQGSEA. The V end lost 1 base, the J end lost 2 bases, and 8 bases lay between the germline ends. The CDR3 DNA reads TGCAGCGTTGAAGGGGCCGCAAACACTGAAGCTTTCTTT. This sequence encodes CSVEGAANTEAFF.

The chain links TRBV7-6 to TRBJ2-2; 7 nucleotides line up with TRBD2. This CDR3 spans 14 amino acids. J gave up 6 bases and V 5 bases, and 6 bases lay outside the gene matches. The germline CDR1 and CDR2 sequences are SGHVS and FNYEAQ. Here the CDR3 DNA reads TGTGCCAGCAGCCCCGGGACTATCTCCGGGGAGCTGTTTTTT. Translating gives CASSPGTISGELFF.

This clonotype was seen a few times. The chain carries TRBV20-1 and TRBJ2-7; TRBD2 matches at 10 bases. The CDR3 has 15 residues. Germline V CDR1 and CDR2: DFQATT, SNEGSKA (reference sequence). Trimming at V came to 3 bases and at J to 1 base, leaving 6 bases not matched to a gene. The chain's CDR3 is CSASGLAGVSYEQYF. For the CDR3, the DNA is TGCAGTGCTAGCGGTCTAGCGGGAGTTTCCTACGAGCAGTACTTC.

The chain links TRBV19 to TRBJ1-1, with D perhaps TRBD1 (5 bases). The CDR3 length is 13 residues. V was clipped by 5 bases and J by 1 base, with 8 bases between them. Per germline, CDR1 LNHDA and CDR2 SQIVND (reference sequence). The DNA of the CDR3 is TGTGCCAGTAGTTGGACAACGAACACTGAAGCTTTCTTT. Residues: CASSWTTNTEAFF.

This clonotype has just a few counts. The rearrangement joins TRBV20-1 to TRBJ1-4; the D is unclear. Germline CDR1 DFQATT, CDR2 SNEGSKA (reference sequence). The CDR3 spans 11 residues. V lost 5 bases and J lost 6, with 7 bases in between. CDR3 DNA sequence: TGCAGTGCTTCTGGAGATGAAAAACTGTTTTTT. Translated, it gives CSASGDEKLFF.

Concerning this clonotype itself: At one boundary the junction diverges from the germline segment, which might be a read error. This chain links TRBV27 with TRBJ2-6; D ambiguous. The CDR3 is made up of 16 amino acids. In germline, CDR1 is MNHEY, CDR2 SMNVEV (reference sequence). The CDR3 nucleotides read TGTGCTAGCAGTTTATCATGGGGTTCAGGGGCCAACGTCCTGACTTTC. Translated: CASSLSWGSGANVLTF.

Comment on this clonotype: The junction shows a germline mismatch at one end, possibly a read error. The chain joins TRBV28 to TRBJ2-2; D is ambiguous. Germline values: CDR1 MDHEN, CDR2 SYDVKM. CDR3 size: 13 residues. CDR3 region: CASSQANTGELFF. The CDR3 DNA is TGCGCCAGCAGCCAAGCGAACACCGGGGAGCTGTTTTTT. The full variable domain, completed using reference TRBV28 and TRBJ2-2, is DVKVTQSSRYLVKRTGEKVFLECVQDMDHENMFWYRQDPGLGLRLIYFSYDVKMKEKGDIPEGYSVSREKKERFSLILESASTNQTSMYLCASSQANTGELFFGEGSRLTVL.

This clonotype was found a few times. The V and J genes are TRBV15 and TRBJ1-5; D gene unclear. V was cut by 1 base and J by 5 bases, with 12 bases left in between. The germline gives CDR1 LNHNV, CDR2 YYDKDF (reference sequence). This CDR3 is 15 amino acids long. CDR3 region: CATSRGALSDQPQHF. The CDR3 DNA reads TGTGCCACCAGCAGAGGGGCCCTAAGTGATCAGCCCCAGCATTTT. The whole variable domain, filled in from reference TRBV15 and TRBJ1-5, reads DAMVIQNPRYQVTQFGKPVTLSCSQTLNHNVMYWYQQKSSQAPKLLFHYYDKDFNNEADTPDNFQSRRPNTSFCFLDIRSPGLGDTAMYLCATSRGALSDQPQHFGDGTRLSIL.

Written as DNA, the CDR3 is TGCAGTGCTAGAGTCGAGGGGCTCAACTATGGCTACACCTTC. Residues: CSARVEGLNYGYTF. The chain has TRBV20-1 and TRBJ1-2; TRBD1 might be the D (5 bases). Trimming removed 1 base at V and 2 bases at J, with 11 bases between. The length of the CDR3 is 14 residues. The germline CDR1 and CDR2 sequences are DFQATT and SNEGSKA (reference sequence).

The chain carries TRBV12-3 or TRBV12-4 and TRBJ1-5; D may be TRBD1 (5 bases). Trimming shortened V by 4 bases and J by 2 bases, and 12 bases separated the two germline ends. The length of the CDR3 is 15 residues. The CDR3 is CASSSRTGGNQPQHF. The CDR3 region has the DNA TGTGCCAGCAGTTCCCGCACGGGGGGCAATCAGCCCCAGCATTTT.

This chain links TRBV7-9 with TRBJ2-3; the D is unclear. Trimming removed 3 bases at V and 4 bases at J, with 5 bases between. CDR1 and CDR2 (germline): SEHNR, FQNEAQ (reference sequence). The CDR3 is made up of 12 amino acids. The chain's CDR3 is CASSFVSDTQYF. CDR3 sequence (DNA): TGTGCCAGCAGCTTTGTGTCAGATACGCAGTATTTT. The full variable domain, completed using reference TRBV7-9 and TRBJ2-3, is DTGVSQNPRHKITKRGQNVTFRCDPISEHNRLYWYRQTLGQGPEFLTYFQNEAQLEKSRLLSDRFSAERPKGSFSTLEIQRTEQGDSAMYLCASSFVSDTQYFGPGTRLTVL.

This chain links TRBV18 with TRBJ1-5, with D unclear. Between the trimmed V and J ends, which lost 0 bases and 2 bases, there was a span of 5 bases. CDR1 and CDR2 from the germline V gene are KGHSH and LQKENI. The CDR3 spans 14 residues. The CDR3 loop is CASSPPGGNQPQHF. CDR3 nucleotide sequence: TGTGCCAGCTCACCACCGGGCGGCAATCAGCCCCAGCATTTT.

This clonotype has ten or more counts. The rearrangement links TRBV12-3 or TRBV12-4 to TRBJ2-7; TRBD2 matches 7 bases. With 3 bases clipped from V and 6 bases from J, the junction kept 11 bases outside the gene matches. CDR3 size: 15 residues. CDR3 residues: CASSFLEGGPSEQYF. Written as DNA, the CDR3 is TGTGCCAGCAGTTTCTTGGAGGGAGGGCCAAGCGAGCAGTACTTC.

The gene calls are TRBV10-3 and TRBJ1-2; 11 bases match TRBD1. With 6 bases clipped from V and 2 bases from J, the junction kept 2 bases outside the gene matches. The CDR3 runs 14 residues. CDR1 and CDR2 (germline): ENHRY, SYGVKD. In nucleotides, the CDR3 is TGTGCCATCAGCGGGACAGGGGGGAACTATGGCTACACCTTC. Residues: CAISGTGGNYGYTF.

At least ten counts were recorded for this clonotype. This rearrangement joins TRBV13 to TRBJ2-7; 8 bases agree with TRBD1. The CDR3 runs 14 residues. Germline CDR1 and CDR2: PRHDT and FYEKMQ (reference sequence). The V and J ends lost 6 bases and 3 bases, in that order; junction bases with no gene match: 7. In nucleotides, the CDR3 is TGTGCCAGCAGTTCCGGGACAGGAGTCTACGAGCAGTACTTC. Protein product: CASSSGTGVYEQYF.

This chain uses TRBV3-1 with TRBJ2-7; no clear D gene. Germline loops: CDR1 LGHDT, CDR2 YNNKEL (reference sequence). The V end was cut by 1 base, the J end by 9 bases, with 13 bases between. This CDR3 is 13 amino acids long. This CDR3 is CASSQGPFQGQYF. The CDR3, as DNA: TGTGCCAGCAGCCAAGGCCCCTTCCAAGGGCAGTACTTC.

This clonotype was observed a few times. V gene TRBV12-3 or TRBV12-4 combines with J gene TRBJ1-5; 8 nucleotides align to TRBD1. J was trimmed by 3 bases and V by 6 bases; bases with no gene match: 7. CDR3 length: 15 residues. Written as DNA, the CDR3 is TGTGCCAGCAGCTTTACCAGGGGGCTCAATCAGCCCCAGCATTTT. This encodes CASSFTRGLNQPQHF.

This clonotype has a count of ten or more. The rearrangement uses TRBV7-6 and TRBJ2-7; D is possibly TRBD2 (6 bases). Deletions cut 5 bases from V and 7 bases from J, with 18 bases between. The CDR3 length is 14 residues. CDR1 is SGHVS and CDR2 is FNYEAQ in the germline V gene. The DNA of the CDR3 is TGTGCCAGCAGCCTCCGACTAGGGGCTTTGGAGCAGTACTTC. Protein sequence: CASSLRLGALEQYF. The full variable domain, completed using reference TRBV7-6 and TRBJ2-7, is GAGVSQSPRYKVTKRGQDVALRCDPISGHVSLYWYRQALGQGPEFLTYFNYEAQQDKSGLPNDRFSAERPEGSISTLTIQRTEQRDSAMYRCASSLRLGALEQYFGPGTRLTVT.

The chain is built from TRBV6-1 and TRBJ1-6, with 11 bases matching TRBD1. Germline values: CDR1 MNHNS, CDR2 SASEGT. The trim removed 5 bases at V and 9 bases at J, leaving 9 bases unmatched. The CDR3 runs 16 residues. In DNA form, the CDR3 reads TGTGCCAGCAGTCGAAGCCGTGGACAGGGGGCTTCACCCCTCCACTTT. It yields the protein CASSRSRGQGASPLHF.

The gene calls are TRBV11-1 and TRBJ2-2, with D tentatively TRBD2 (5 bases). CDR3 size: 16 residues. V was shortened by 4 bases and J by 1 base, with 13 bases between the two germline ends. Per the germline V gene, CDR1 is SGHAT and CDR2 is FQDESV (reference sequence). The CDR3 DNA follows: TGTGCCAGCAGCTGGCCTGGACGGGGGAACACCGGGGAGCTGTTTTTT. Protein sequence: CASSWPGRGNTGELFF.